This T cell receptor beta chain was sequenced in a study of control samples from healthy donors and cancer patients. Profiling relied on immunoSEQ multiplex PCR, and the TCRdb table lists in-frame clones only, not all of them. The sample has about 200,000 clones, and its top ten clones hold roughly 2%. This TCR was sampled from a woman aged 25 to 39 in good health. Sequenced material: blood.

CDR3 DNA sequence: TGTGCCAGCAGTCCCAGGGACAGGAGCTCCTACAATGAGCAGTTCTTC. Protein sequence: CASSPRDRSSYNEQFF. The V and J genes are TRBV27 and TRBJ2-1, with TRBD1 matching 8 bases. The ends lost 5 bases at V and 0 bases at J; junction bases unmatched: 6. The CDR3 is 16 residues long. Germline V gives CDR1 MNHEY, CDR2 SMNVEV (reference sequence).